The 2 T cell receptor beta chains below come from one sample, sequenced in a study of T-cell reconstitution after alpha-beta-depleted transplantation in children. Unique molecular identifiers tagged the TCRbeta library. TCRdb used MiXCR to reprocess the PCR reads, holding one entry per CDR3 protein. The data show fewer than 250,000 distinct CDR3 sequences, over 15% seen once. The source was PBMCs, mostly from graft donor cells, collected 360 days after TCRalphabeta/CD19-depleted stem cell transplant. The receptor source for this set is a male patient between 2 and 10 years old who had a stem cell transplant for acute lymphoblastic leukemia, so the T cells may come from the graft donor.

This clonotype was observed a handful of times. The chain uses TRBV6-2 or TRBV6-3 and TRBJ1-5; no reliable D call. Germline CDR1 is MNHEY and CDR2 is SVGEGT. V was pared by 2 bases and J by 4 bases, with 12 bases between. There are 15 residues in the CDR3. In DNA, the CDR3 is TGTGCCAGCAGTTACCTCTGGACTCCGAATCAGCCCCAGCATTTT. Translating it yields CASSYLWTPNQPQHF.

This clonotype occurred a few times. The chain links TRBV7-8 to TRBJ1-4; D gene uncertain. Trimming removed 0 bases at V and 4 bases at J, with 12 bases between. CDR1 is SGHVS and CDR2 is FQNEAQ in the germline V gene. The CDR3 has 16 amino acids. This chain's CDR3 is CASSLALVELNEKLFF. The CDR3 DNA is TGTGCCAGCAGCTTAGCGTTGGTAGAACTTAATGAAAAACTGTTTTTT.